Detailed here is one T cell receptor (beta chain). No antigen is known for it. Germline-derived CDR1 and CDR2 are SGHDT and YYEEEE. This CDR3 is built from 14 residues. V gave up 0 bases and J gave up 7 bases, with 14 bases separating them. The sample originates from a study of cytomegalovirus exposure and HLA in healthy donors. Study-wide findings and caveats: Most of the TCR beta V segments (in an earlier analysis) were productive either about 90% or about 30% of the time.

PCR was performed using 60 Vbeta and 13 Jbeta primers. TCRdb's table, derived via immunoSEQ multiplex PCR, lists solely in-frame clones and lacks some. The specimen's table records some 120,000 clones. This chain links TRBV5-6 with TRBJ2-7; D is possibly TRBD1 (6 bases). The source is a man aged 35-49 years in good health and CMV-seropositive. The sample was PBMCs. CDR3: CASSLDRASSEQYF. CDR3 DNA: TGTGCCAGCAGCTTGGACAGGGCCTCGAGTGAGCAGTACTTC. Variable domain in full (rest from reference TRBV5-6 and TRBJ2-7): DAGVTQSPTHLIKTRGQQVTLRCSPKSGHDTVSWYQQALGQGPQFIFQYYEEEERQRGNFPDRFSGHQFPNYSSELNVNALLLGDSALYLCASSLDRASSEQYFGPGTRLTVT.